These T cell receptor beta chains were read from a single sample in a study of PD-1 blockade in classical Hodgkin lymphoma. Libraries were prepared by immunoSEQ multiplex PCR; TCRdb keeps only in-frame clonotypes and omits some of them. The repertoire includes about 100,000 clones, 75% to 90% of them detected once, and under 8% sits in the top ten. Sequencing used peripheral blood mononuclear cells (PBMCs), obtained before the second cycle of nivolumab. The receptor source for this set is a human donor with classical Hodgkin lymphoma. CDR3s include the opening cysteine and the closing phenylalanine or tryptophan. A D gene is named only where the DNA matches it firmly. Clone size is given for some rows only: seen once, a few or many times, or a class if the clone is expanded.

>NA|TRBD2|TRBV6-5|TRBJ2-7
TGTGCCAGCGCTCTAGCGGCCTCCTACGAGCAGTACTTC
CASALAASYEQYF
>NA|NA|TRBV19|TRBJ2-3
TGTGCCAGTAGTATTCAGGGGACTGATACGCAGTATTTT
CASSIQGTDTQYF
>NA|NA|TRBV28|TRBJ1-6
TGTGCCAGCAGTTTAACCGAGGGGCCCCTCCACTTT
CASSLTEGPLHF
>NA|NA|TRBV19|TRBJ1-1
TGTGCCAGTAAATCCGGGAACACTGAAGCTTTCTTT
CASKSGNTEAFF
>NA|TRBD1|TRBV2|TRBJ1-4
TGTGCCAGCAGTGAACCAGGGGGCGAAGAAAAACTGTTTTTT
CASSEPGGEEKLFF
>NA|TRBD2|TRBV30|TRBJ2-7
TGTGCCTGGACTAGCGGGGGGTCTCGTGAGTACTTC
CAWTSGGSREYF
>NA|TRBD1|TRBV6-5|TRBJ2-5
TGTGCCAGCAGCCGGGGACAGCTCCAAGAGACCCAGTACTTC
CASSRGQLQETQYF
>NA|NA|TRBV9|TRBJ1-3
TGTGCCAGCAGCGTAGACCCACCCGCGTCAGGAAACACCATATATTTT
CASSVDPPASGNTIYF
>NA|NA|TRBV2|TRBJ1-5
TGTGCCAGCAGAAGGACCGCCAATCAGCCCCAGCATTTT
CASRRTANQPQHF
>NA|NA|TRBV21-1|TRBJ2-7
TGTGCCAGCCCAAGCGGGGAGCAGTACTTC
CASPSGEQYF
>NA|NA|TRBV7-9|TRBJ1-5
TGTGCCAGCAGCGCCGAGAGGGTGGTTCAGCCCCAGCATTTT
CASSAERVVQPQHF
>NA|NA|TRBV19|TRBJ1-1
TGTGCCACCAGAGAGGGGCTGACTGAAGCTTTCTTT
CATREGLTEAFF
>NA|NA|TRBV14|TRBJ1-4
TGTGCCAGCAGCCAAGAGTGGGGCAGGGCTGTAGCTAATGAAAAACTGTTTTTT
CASSQEWGRAVANEKLFF
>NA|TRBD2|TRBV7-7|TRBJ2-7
TGTGCCAGCAGCTTGACCGGGGGGGCGGACGAGCAGTACTTC
CASSLTGGADEQYF
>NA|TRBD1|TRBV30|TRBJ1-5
TGTGCCTGGAGTCAGGGGGGTAATCAGCCCCAGCATTTT
CAWSQGGNQPQHF
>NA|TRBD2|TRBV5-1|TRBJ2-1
TGCGCCAGCAGCTTGGCGGCGGGGGACTCCTACAATGAGCAGTTCTTC
CASSLAAGDSYNEQFF
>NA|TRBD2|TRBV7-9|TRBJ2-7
TGTGCCAGCAGCTTAAGCTCGGGAGGGAATTACGAGCAGTACTTC
CASSLSSGGNYEQYF
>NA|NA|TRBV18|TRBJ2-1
TGTGCCACCAACACTGGACTACCACTCAATGAGCAGTTCTTC
CATNTGLPLNEQFF
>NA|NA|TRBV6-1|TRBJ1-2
TGTGCCAGCAGTGAGTCTAACTATGGCTACACCTTC
CASSESNYGYTF
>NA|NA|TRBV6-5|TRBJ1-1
TGTGCCAGCAGTTGGGACTCGAACACTGAAGCTTTCTTT
CASSWDSNTEAFF
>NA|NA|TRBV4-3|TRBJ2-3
TGCGCCAGCAGCCAAGATGGGCGGCCCACAGATACGCAGTATTTT
CASSQDGRPTDTQYF
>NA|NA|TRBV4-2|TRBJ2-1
TGTGCCAGCAGCCAAGGACAGGAACCCTACAATGAGCAGTTCTTC
CASSQGQEPYNEQFF
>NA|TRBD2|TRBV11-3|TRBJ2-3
TGTGCCAGCAGTCTAAGACTAGCGGGGGTGGCAGATACGCAGTATTTT
CASSLRLAGVADTQYF
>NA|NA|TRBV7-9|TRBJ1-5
TGTGCCAGCAGTCCGAGGGGTAACAGCAATCAGCCCCAGCATTTT
CASSPRGNSNQPQHF
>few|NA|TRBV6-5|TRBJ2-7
TGTGCCAGCATGTCAGGGGTACCCTACGAGCAGTACTTC
CASMSGVPYEQYF
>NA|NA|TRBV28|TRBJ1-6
TGTGCCAGCAGTTTACGCCCCTACTTGCGGGATGCTAGCTCCTATAATTCACCCCTCCACTTT
CASSLRPYLRDASSYNSPLHF